The clone carrying this T cell receptor (beta chain) came up a few times. Antigen specificity is unknown. Post-sort purity exceeded 95% for all sorted populations. The sample is drawn from a study of beta chain features in type 1 diabetes. Overall study results and limits: Compared to healthy donors, patients appeared to have naive, central memory and Treg TCRB repertoires that were more alike. In type 1 diabetes patients, VDJ junctions had fewer insertions; deletions at these junctions were more frequent. Within each of all four CD4+ subsets, Type 1 diabetes patients had TCRB CDR3s that were moderately but significantly shorter. Whatever favoring of shorter templates PCR might show would apply equally to patients and controls.

CDR3 length: 16 amino acids. Trimming removed 1 base from V and 4 bases from J, with 14 bases in between. Germline CDR1 is LNHDA and CDR2 is SQIVND (reference sequence). The sequenced template was cDNA made from the entire isolated RNA. The method was immunoSEQ multiplex PCR; TCRdb's version includes in-frame clones alone and lacks a portion of them. Of 150,000 or so clones detected, 6.5% to 10% appear once; the ten largest clones hold approximately 0.56%. The sample taken for sequencing was central memory CD4+ T cells from blood. The origin of this receptor is a woman aged 18-29 years with type 1 diabetes. This sequence joins TRBV19 and TRBJ2-1; D might be TRBD2 (6 bases). The CDR3: CASSIGGSGRYNEQFF. The DNA of the CDR3 is TGTGCCAGTAGTATAGGGGGAAGCGGGCGTTACAATGAGCAGTTCTTC.